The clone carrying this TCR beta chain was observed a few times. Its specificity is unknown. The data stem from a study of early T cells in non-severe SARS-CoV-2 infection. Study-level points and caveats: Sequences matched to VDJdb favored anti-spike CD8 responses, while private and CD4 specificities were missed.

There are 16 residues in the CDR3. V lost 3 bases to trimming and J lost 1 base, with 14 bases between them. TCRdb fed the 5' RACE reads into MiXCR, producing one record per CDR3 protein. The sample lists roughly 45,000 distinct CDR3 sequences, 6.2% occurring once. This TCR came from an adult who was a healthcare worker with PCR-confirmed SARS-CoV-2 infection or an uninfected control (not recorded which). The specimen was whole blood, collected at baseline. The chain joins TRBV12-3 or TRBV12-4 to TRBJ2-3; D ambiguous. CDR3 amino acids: CASSFVKGYGTDTQYF. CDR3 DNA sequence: TGTGCCAGCAGTTTCGTGAAGGGATACGGCACAGATACGCAGTATTTT.